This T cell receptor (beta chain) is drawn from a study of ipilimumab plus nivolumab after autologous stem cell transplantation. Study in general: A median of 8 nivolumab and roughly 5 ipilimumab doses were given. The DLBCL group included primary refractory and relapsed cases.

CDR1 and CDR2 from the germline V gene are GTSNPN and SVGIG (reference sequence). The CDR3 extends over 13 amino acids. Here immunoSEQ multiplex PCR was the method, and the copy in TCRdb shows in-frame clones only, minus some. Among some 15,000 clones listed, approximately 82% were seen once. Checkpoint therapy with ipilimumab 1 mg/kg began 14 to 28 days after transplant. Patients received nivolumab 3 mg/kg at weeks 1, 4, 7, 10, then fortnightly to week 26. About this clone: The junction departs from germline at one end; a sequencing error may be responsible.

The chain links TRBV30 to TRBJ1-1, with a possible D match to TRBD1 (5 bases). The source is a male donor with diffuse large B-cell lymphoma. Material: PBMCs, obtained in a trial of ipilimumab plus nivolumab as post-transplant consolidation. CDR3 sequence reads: CARSRGLYTEAFF. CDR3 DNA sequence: TGTGCCAGGAGTAGGGGTCTATACACTGAAGCTTTCTTT.